These 14 T cell receptor beta chains were sequenced from one sample in a study of blood T cell repertoires in COVID-19. Here immunoSEQ multiplex PCR was the method, and the copy in TCRdb shows in-frame clones only, minus some. The data show approximately 300,000 clones, approximately 92% seen once. The specimen sequenced was PBMCs or T cells enriched from blood (not recorded which). These receptors all come from a woman younger than 45 who had recovered from COVID-19.

The CDR3 DNA sequence: TGTGCCAGTGTCAGGGGACAGGGGAACACTGAAGCTTTCTTT. This encodes CASVRGQGNTEAFF. V and J are TRBV19 and TRBJ1-1; 9 nucleotides match TRBD1. After removal of 8 bases from V and 1 base from J, the junction contained 5 bases not matched to a gene. The germline V gene has CDR1 LNHDA and CDR2 SQIVND (reference sequence). CDR3 length: 14 residues.

The genes are TRBV5-6 and TRBJ1-2; D may be TRBD1 (6 bases). Germline CDR1 reads SGHDT; CDR2 reads YYEEEE. V shed 4 bases and J shed 4 bases, with 14 bases lying between them. The length of the CDR3 is 14 residues. This chain's CDR3 is CASSRGGGGYGYTF. CDR3 sequence (DNA): TGTGCCAGCAGCCGTGGTGGGGGCGGCTATGGCTACACCTTC.

The chain is built from TRBV19 and TRBJ1-2; no definite D call. In germline, CDR1 is LNHDA, CDR2 SQIVND (reference sequence). The CDR3 totals 13 residues. V was clipped by 4 bases and J by 3 bases, with 9 bases between them. The chain's CDR3 is CASSNGRDYGYTF. CDR3 bases: TGTGCCAGTAGTAACGGGCGGGACTATGGCTACACCTTC. The full variable domain, in which reference TRBV19 and TRBJ1-2 provide the parts outside the CDR3, is DGGITQSPKYLFRKEGQNVTLSCEQNLNHDAMYWYRQDPGQGLRLIYYSQIVNDFQKGDIAEGYSVSREKKESFPLTVTSAQKNPTAFYLCASSNGRDYGYTFGSGTRLTVV.

CDR3 coding DNA: TGTGCCACTACCAGTACCGCAGGGGGAAATCAGCCCCAGCATTTT. It translates to CATTSTAGGNQPQHF. The chain couples TRBV19 to TRBJ1-5, with 7 bases fitting TRBD1. V shed 10 bases and J 4 bases; nucleotides not matched to a gene: 13. Germline V gene lookup returns CDR1 LNHDA and CDR2 SQIVND (reference sequence). There are 15 residues in the CDR3.

The chain uses TRBV5-1 and TRBJ1-1; D not certain. The length of the CDR3 is 14 residues. Germline V gene sequence: CDR1 SGHRS, CDR2 YFSETQ. V was trimmed by 0 bases and J by 10 bases, leaving 16 bases between them. The CDR3 DNA sequence: TGCGCCAGCAGCTTGGGAGGCGATACGTACGTAGCTTTCTTT. Translation: CASSLGGDTYVAFF.

This clone appeared once. The V call is TRBV19, the J call TRBJ1-1; 7 bases are a match to TRBD1. The V segment lost 5 bases and the J segment 3 bases; nucleotides outside the gene matches: 3. The CDR3 contains 13 residues. Germline assignment: CDR1 LNHDA and CDR2 SQIVND (reference sequence). The CDR3 loop reads CASSLGTDTEAFF. In DNA form, the CDR3 reads TGTGCCAGTAGTCTCGGGACAGACACTGAAGCTTTCTTT.

This sequence joins TRBV30 and TRBJ1-2; D possibly corresponds to TRBD1 (6 bases). The CDR3 contains 13 residues. Germline V gene lookup returns CDR1 GTSNPN and CDR2 SVGIG (reference sequence). V was shortened by 4 bases and J by 6 bases, with 15 bases between the two germline ends. In DNA form, the CDR3 reads TGTGCCTGGACGAGGGCAGGGGATCATGGCTACACCTTC. It yields the protein CAWTRAGDHGYTF.

V gene TRBV11-2 combines with J gene TRBJ1-6; D might be TRBD1 (6 bases). The V gene lost 6 bases and the J gene lost 6 bases, with 18 bases spanning the gap. Germline values: CDR1 SGHAT, CDR2 FQNNGV. This CDR3 contains 16 residues. CDR3: CASSSRTELLNSPLHF. The CDR3 bases are TGTGCCAGCAGTTCGAGGACAGAGCTCCTTAATTCACCCCTCCACTTT. Full variable domain (remainder filled in from reference TRBV11-2 and TRBJ1-6): EAGVAQSPRYKIIEKRQSVAFWCNPISGHATLYWYQQILGQGPKLLIQFQNNGVVDDSQLPKDRFSAERLKGVDSTLKIQPAKLEDSAVYLCASSSRTELLNSPLHFGNGTRLTVT.

The chain is built from TRBV7-2 and TRBJ2-7, with a possible D match to TRBD2 (5 bases). Germline V lookup: CDR1 SGHTA, CDR2 FQGNSA. The CDR3 has 12 amino acids. V gave up 1 base and J gave up 6 bases, with 7 bases separating them. The CDR3 nucleotides are TGTGCCAGCAGCTTAGGGCGGGTCGAGCAGTACTTC. Protein: CASSLGRVEQYF.

The chain employs TRBV19 and TRBJ2-1; TRBD1 matches at 7 bases. Germline CDR1 is LNHDA and CDR2 is SQIVND (reference sequence). V was pared by 3 bases and J by 4 bases, with 9 bases of the junction left unmatched. The length of the CDR3 is 16 residues. The CDR3 DNA is TGTGCCAGTAGTATCGGTTCCGAGGACAGGTACAATGAGCAGTTCTTC. The encoded protein is CASSIGSEDRYNEQFF.

This clone showed up just once. The chain combines TRBV5-1 with TRBJ2-3; possible D gene TRBD1, 6 bases. CDR1 SGHRS and CDR2 YFSETQ come from the germline V gene. The CDR3 contains 16 residues. Trimming removed 3 bases at V and 1 base at J, with 15 bases between. CDR3 DNA sequence: TGCGCCAGCAGCTCGACCATTGGGGGCCGCACAGATACGCAGTATTTT. Translated: CASSSTIGGRTDTQYF.

This chain links TRBV2 with TRBJ1-1, with 7 bases fitting TRBD1. The V and J ends lost 5 bases and 3 bases, in that order; junction bases with no gene match: 9. From germline, CDR1 is SNHLY and CDR2 FYNNEI. This CDR3 contains 15 residues. CDR3 DNA: TGTGCCAGCAGTCGACAGGGTCTGAGGGACACTGAAGCTTTCTTT. Translation gives CASSRQGLRDTEAFF. The entire variable domain, with the rest obtained from reference TRBV2 and TRBJ1-1, is as follows: EPEVTQTPSHQVTQMGQEVILRCVPISNHLYFYWYRQILGQKVEFLVSFYNNEISEKSEIFDDQFSVERPDGSNFTLKIRSTKLEDSAMYFCASSRQGLRDTEAFFGQGTRLTVV.

This clone was counted once. V is TRBV5-6 and J is TRBJ2-2; 8 nucleotides line up with TRBD1. The V gene's germline CDR1 is SGHDT and CDR2 YYEEEE. V shed 7 bases and J 3 bases; nucleotides not matched to a gene: 5. This CDR3 comprises 14 residues. The DNA for the CDR3 is TGTGCCAGCTCGAGGACAGGGCACACCGGGGAGCTGTTTTTT. Its protein product is CASSRTGHTGELFF.

V and J are TRBV7-9 and TRBJ2-1; D remains ambiguous. CDR3 length: 12 residues. Looked up from germline, CDR1 is SEHNR and CDR2 is FQNEAQ (reference sequence). The ends were cut back, 4 bases at V and 7 bases at J, with 8 bases in the middle. As DNA, the CDR3 is TGTGCCAGCAGCTCCGTGGCAAATGAGCAGTTCTTC. This sequence encodes CASSSVANEQFF.